A single sample gave rise to the 26 T cell receptor beta chains below, sequenced in a study of T-cell reconstitution after alpha-beta-depleted transplantation in children. Unique molecular identifiers were incorporated during preparation of the TCRbeta library. TCRdb redid the calling of the PCR reads with MiXCR, one entry per CDR3 protein. The table includes under 150,000 distinct CDR3 sequences, 9.5% to 10% detected once. The input for sequencing was PBMCs, mostly from graft donor cells, taken 180 days after TCRalphabeta/CD19-depleted stem cell transplant. These receptors originate from a girl under three years old who had a stem cell transplant for combined immunodeficiency, so the T cells may come from the graft donor.

This clonotype was observed many times. The chain couples TRBV5-6 to TRBJ2-7, with 9 bases fitting TRBD2. V was clipped by 0 bases and J by 6 bases; unmatched bases: 7. In germline, CDR1 is SGHDT, CDR2 YYEEEE. The CDR3 is 15 residues long. For the CDR3, the DNA is TGTGCCAGCAGCTTGGCCCCACTAGCGGGCCTCGAGCAGTACTTC. Protein sequence: CASSLAPLAGLEQYF.

J is TRBJ1-4 and V is TRBV6-6, with D unresolved. V was shortened by 8 bases and J by 6 bases, with 10 bases between the two germline ends. CDR3 size: 12 residues. CDR1 is MNHNY and CDR2 is SVGAGI in the germline V gene (reference sequence). In DNA, the CDR3 is TGTGCCAGCGGTGTCCGGGATGAAAAACTGTTTTTT. Translated, it gives CASGVRDEKLFF.

This chain connects TRBV7-2 to TRBJ2-3; no clear D. CDR3 size: 15 residues. Germline V lookup: CDR1 SGHTA, CDR2 FQGNSA. The V end was cut by 4 bases, the J end by 1 base, with 12 bases between. CDR3 sequence reads: CASSSVRLGTDTQYF. The CDR3 region has the DNA TGTGCCAGCAGCTCCGTGAGACTGGGCACAGATACGCAGTATTTT.

V is TRBV29-1 and J is TRBJ1-2; 9 bases agree with TRBD1. Germline V gives CDR1 SQVTM, CDR2 ANQGSEA. The junction had 16 bases not matched to a gene; V was cut back by 1 base and J by 1 base. The CDR3 length is 19 residues. CDR3 sequence: CSVEGQGLGTGRVNYGYTF. CDR3 DNA sequence: TGCAGCGTTGAAGGACAAGGGCTCGGGACAGGGCGGGTTAACTATGGCTACACCTTC.

This clonotype was detected a few times. The chain employs TRBV20-1 and TRBJ2-1; D is possibly TRBD1 or TRBD2 (6 bases each). This CDR3 has 12 residues. The germline gives CDR1 DFQATT, CDR2 SNEGSKA (reference sequence). Deletions cut 6 bases from V and 12 bases from J, with 18 bases between. CDR3 nucleotides: TGCAGTGCCCAAAAGGGGGGCCTCGGGCAGTTCTTC. Protein sequence: CSAQKGGLGQFF.

This clonotype was detected only once. V is TRBV20-1 and J is TRBJ2-7; no definite D call. V lost 8 bases to trimming and J lost 0 bases, with 11 bases between them. CDR3 size: 12 residues. The germline V gene encodes CDR1 DFQATT and CDR2 SNEGSKA (reference sequence). CDR3 sequence reads: CSRETLSYEQYF. The CDR3 nucleotides are TGCAGTAGGGAAACCCTCTCCTACGAGCAGTACTTC.

This rearrangement joins TRBV6-4 to TRBJ2-5; 14 bases align to TRBD2. J lost 1 base, V lost 7 bases, and 14 bases had no gene match. Germline V gene data show CDR1 as MRHNA and CDR2 as SNTAGT. This CDR3 spans 19 amino acids. The CDR3: CASTEPSGTSGRVQETQYF. Written as DNA, the CDR3 is TGTGCCAGCACGGAACCTTCCGGGACTAGCGGGAGAGTCCAAGAGACCCAGTACTTC.

This clonotype was observed many times. The V gene is TRBV20-1, the J gene TRBJ2-7; D is perhaps TRBD1 or TRBD2 (5 bases each). Germline CDR1 DFQATT, CDR2 SNEGSKA (reference sequence). Trimming stripped 3 bases from V and 0 bases from J, with 12 bases between. The CDR3 is 14 residues long. CDR3 coding DNA: TGCAGTGCTAGTCGGGACGGATTCTCCTACGAGCAGTACTTC. It specifies CSASRDGFSYEQYF.

This clonotype was detected only a few times. This chain joins TRBV5-1 and TRBJ2-7; 14 bases align to TRBD2. Per the germline V gene, CDR1 is SGHRS and CDR2 is YFSETQ. This CDR3 spans 14 amino acids. V shed 7 bases, J shed 6 bases, and the junction held 6 bases outside the gene matches. The CDR3 loop is CASWEGLAGGEQYF. The CDR3 DNA sequence: TGCGCCAGCTGGGAAGGACTAGCGGGAGGCGAGCAGTACTTC.

The J gene is TRBJ2-7, the V gene TRBV7-2; perhaps D is TRBD1 or TRBD2 (6 bases each). The V end was cut by 1 base, the J end by 4 bases, with 11 bases between. This CDR3 has 14 residues. Germline V gives CDR1 SGHTA, CDR2 FQGNSA. CDR3 amino acids: CASSLGRRGYEQYF. DNA of the CDR3: TGTGCCAGCAGCTTAGGGCGGAGGGGGTACGAGCAGTACTTC.

The V gene is TRBV5-1, the J gene TRBJ1-1; TRBD1 matches at 9 bases. The CDR3 has 15 amino acids. Unmatched junction bases numbered 5, after V lost 5 bases and J lost 0 bases. Looked up from germline, CDR1 is SGHRS and CDR2 is YFSETQ. The CDR3 DNA reads as TGCGCCAGCAGTCCGTGGGACAGGGTGAACACTGAAGCTTTCTTT. It translates to CASSPWDRVNTEAFF. The full variable domain, its missing parts supplied by reference TRBV5-1 and TRBJ1-1, is KAGVTQTPRYLIKTRGQQVTLSCSPISGHRSVSWYQQTPGQGLQFLFEYFSETQRNKGNFPGRFSGRQFSNSRSEMNVSTLELGDSALYLCASSPWDRVNTEAFFGQGTRLTVV.

In its sample, this clonotype was seen a few times. The rearrangement uses TRBV15 and TRBJ2-7; perhaps TRBD1 as D (6 bases). The CDR3 runs 15 residues. V lost 0 bases, J lost 1 base, and 10 bases lay in between. Germline V gene data show CDR1 as LNHNV and CDR2 as YYDKDF (reference sequence). Here the CDR3 reads CATSREIGQSYEQYF. CDR3 coding DNA: TGTGCCACCAGCAGAGAGATTGGACAGTCCTACGAGCAGTACTTC.

This clonotype has more than one count but fewer than ten. The gene calls are TRBV5-5 and TRBJ2-4; unclear D gene. Trimming shortened V by 2 bases and J by 8 bases, and 5 bases separated the two germline ends. This CDR3 is built from 11 residues. Germline V gene data show CDR1 as SGHKS and CDR2 as YYEKEE (reference sequence). The DNA of the CDR3 is TGTGCCAGCAGCTTTTCGGACATTCAGTACTTC. Translating it yields CASSFSDIQYF. Full variable domain (remainder filled in from reference TRBV5-5 and TRBJ2-4): DAGVTQSPTHLIKTRGQQVTLRCSPISGHKSVSWYQQVLGQGPQFIFQYYEKEERGRGNFPDRFSARQFPNYSSELNVNALLLGDSALYLCASSFSDIQYFGAGTRLSVL.

V and J are TRBV28 and TRBJ1-1; possibly TRBD1 for D (6 bases). The CDR3 has 14 residues. V was pared by 5 bases and J by 1 base, with 11 bases between. CDR1 MDHEN and CDR2 SYDVKM come from the germline V gene. The CDR3 region has the DNA TGTGCCAGCAGTCGGGGCAGGGGGAACACTGAAGCTTTCTTT. Its protein is CASSRGRGNTEAFF.

The gene calls are TRBV12-3 or TRBV12-4 and TRBJ2-7, with 7 bases aligning to TRBD1. The V gene end was trimmed by 4 bases and the J gene end by 5 bases; junction bases not matched to a gene: 11. The CDR3 is 15 residues long. For the CDR3, the DNA is TGTGCCAGCAGTTCCGACAGGGAAAGAGTCCACGAGCAGTACTTC. This gives the protein CASSSDRERVHEQYF.

V and J are TRBV20-1 and TRBJ2-3; weak D call: TRBD1 (6 bases). V lost 4 bases and J lost 6, with 14 bases in between. The CDR3 is 13 amino acids. CDR1 and CDR2 (germline): DFQATT, SNEGSKA (reference sequence). CDR3 loop: CSAKQRGWDTQYF. The CDR3, as DNA: TGCAGTGCTAAGCAGAGGGGGTGGGATACGCAGTATTTT.

This clonotype was seen a few times. The chain recombines TRBV27 with TRBJ2-1; D unresolved. Germline values: CDR1 MNHEY, CDR2 SMNVEV (reference sequence). Trimming cost V 4 bases and J 1 base, with 11 bases left between them. This CDR3 is built from 15 residues. The CDR3 protein is CASSSLVSSYNEQFF. As DNA, the CDR3 is TGTGCCAGCAGTTCTCTAGTGAGTTCCTACAATGAGCAGTTCTTC.

The rearrangement links TRBV29-1 to TRBJ2-7; TRBD1 aligns across 8 bases. Germline V lookup: CDR1 SQVTM, CDR2 ANQGSEA. The CDR3 loop spans 13 amino acids. The ends lost 5 bases at V and 6 bases at J; junction bases unmatched: 9. As DNA, the CDR3 is TGCAGCGTTTCTCGACAGGGGCGGCGCGAGCAGTACTTC. This encodes CSVSRQGRREQYF.

The chain employs TRBV20-1 and TRBJ1-5; the D gene is possibly TRBD1 (5 bases). Germline V gene sequence: CDR1 DFQATT, CDR2 SNEGSKA (reference sequence). Between the trimmed V and J ends, which lost 1 base and 5 bases, there was a span of 15 bases. CDR3 length equals 15 residues. The CDR3 nucleotides are TGCAGTGCTAGAGGAGGGGCAGGGTTTCATCAGCCCCAGCATTTT. Protein sequence: CSARGGAGFHQPQHF.

The chain combines TRBV7-6 with TRBJ2-3, with D possibly matching TRBD2 (5 bases). The germline V gene has CDR1 SGHVS and CDR2 FNYEAQ. Between the trimmed V and J ends, which lost 5 bases and 1 base, there was a span of 13 bases. This CDR3 region has 15 residues. The CDR3 DNA reads as TGTGCCAGCAGCAAACTAGTAAGGGGCACAGATACGCAGTATTTT. Translation gives CASSKLVRGTDTQYF.

This clonotype was observed many times. The chain recombines TRBV6-1 with TRBJ2-7, with D perhaps matching TRBD1 (6 bases). V gave up 6 bases and J gave up 3 bases, with 12 bases separating them. The length of the CDR3 is 13 residues. CDR1 and CDR2 from the germline V gene are MNHNS and SASEGT. The CDR3 spells CASSPRGNYEQYF. The DNA of the CDR3 is TGTGCCAGCAGCCCCAGGGGTAACTACGAGCAGTACTTC.

In this sample, this clonotype turned up many times. The V and J genes are TRBV11-2 and TRBJ2-3; 8 bases align to TRBD2. V dropped 4 bases and J dropped 4; count of bases not matched to a gene: 7. CDR3 length: 15 residues. Germline V lookup: CDR1 SGHAT, CDR2 FQNNGV. CDR3 loop: CASSSQAGAPDTQYF. In DNA, the CDR3 is TGTGCCAGCAGCTCCCAAGCGGGAGCCCCAGATACGCAGTATTTT.

Many counts were recorded for this clonotype. This chain joins TRBV20-1 and TRBJ2-5; D remains ambiguous. The CDR3 sequence is 11 residues long. In germline, CDR1 is DFQATT, CDR2 SNEGSKA (reference sequence). V lost 5 bases and J 5 bases, leaving 9 bases between the germline ends. For the CDR3, the DNA is TGCAGTGCTCATACCAAGGAGACCCAGTACTTC. Its protein is CSAHTKETQYF.

The chain has TRBV10-3 and TRBJ2-7; 8 bases line up with TRBD1. This CDR3 spans 13 amino acids. The junction had 4 bases not matched to a gene; V was cut back by 5 bases and J by 4 bases. Germline V gives CDR1 ENHRY, CDR2 SYGVKD. The CDR3 coding sequence is TGTGCCATCAGTAGGGGACAGGCATACGAGCAGTACTTC. Its translation is CAISRGQAYEQYF.

The sample holds many counts of this clonotype. J is TRBJ1-1 and V is TRBV20-1, with D unclear. This CDR3 has 11 amino acids. Trimming stripped 5 bases from V and 2 bases from J, with 6 bases between. Germline V gene lookup returns CDR1 DFQATT and CDR2 SNEGSKA (reference sequence). CDR3 sequence reads: CSARGNTEAFF. For the CDR3, the DNA is TGCAGTGCTCGGGGAAACACTGAAGCTTTCTTT.

This clonotype was seen only a few times. This chain connects TRBV29-1 to TRBJ1-1; 10 nucleotides line up with TRBD1. V trimming: 2 bases; J trimming: 3 bases; junction bases outside the gene matches: 6. The CDR3 spans 15 residues. Germline loops: CDR1 SQVTM, CDR2 ANQGSEA. The CDR3 sequence: CSVEKGTGAHTEAFF. CDR3 nucleotide sequence: TGCAGCGTTGAAAAGGGGACAGGGGCACACACTGAAGCTTTCTTT.